One TCR beta chain is described in this entry. This clone has more than one count but fewer than ten. It has no known antigen specificity. One base away there is no much larger clone; base qualities are not given. TCR beta CDR3 regions were sequenced from DNA using the immunoSEQ Assay. Under the source paper's analysis protocol: To compute T cell density, TCR beta template counts were normalized to usable DNA, which was estimated by amplifying housekeeping genes. Using the preseqR package, richness was estimated by extrapolating to 120,000 templates for tissue samples and 400,000 templates for PBMC samples. Clonality was defined by subtracting Pielou's evenness from one. Tissue-enriched TCRs were identified by differential abundance testing using productive amino-acid clonotypes, minimum total count 5 and alpha 0.1. Repertoire overlap between compartments was quantified with the Jaccard Index and Morisita Overlap Index. TCR beta CDR3s were clustered by GLIPH together with public tetramer-defined viral CDR3s, and at least three viral sequences plus V-gene enrichment were required for viral motifs. TCRdb re-hosts the immuneACCESS table, in-frame sequences only. Its copies lack some clones; in the studies checked, an unresolved V gene accounts for under half of them, and the cause for the rest is not known. That table furnishes V, J and clone size, whereas the DNA furnished D and trimming. This sample lists about 14,000 clones; 28% were detected once. In total, the top ten clones hold 7.2% of the sample.

From the germline V gene, CDR1 is MNHGY and CDR2 is SAAAGT. The CDR3 starts with the cysteine, ends with the phenylalanine, and has 14 residues. The CDR3 DNA has 42 bases and is translated from base 1. Trimming removed 5 bases from V and 5 bases from J; the gene matches leave 6 bases unexplained. At diagnosis, tumor, uninvolved tumor-adjacent lung and peripheral blood were collected and then preserved as a mix of FFPE and fresh-frozen material. This sample is drawn from a study of T cells in localized non-small cell lung cancer (dated by TCRdb to the early 2020s). Regarding the study in general: The study analyzed T cell repertoires of hundreds of early-stage NSCLC patients, comparing tumors and uninvolved tumor-adjacent lungs. The cohort was made up of roughly 250 treatment-naive NSCLC patients whose localized lung tumors had been resected. A mean age of around 66 years was recorded for the NSCLC patients, of whom approximately 130 were male and 95 to 110 were female.

What the authors observed across the whole study: Uninvolved tumor-adjacent lung showed the highest T cell clonality, higher than tumor, which suggests more focused antigenic responses in the uninvolved tumor-adjacent lung. Because the study design was exploratory, TCR variables were selected using unadjusted p-values without false-discovery rate correction. Multi-region tumor sequencing was not performed, so intratumor heterogeneity could not be excluded. Higher blood T cell density associated with longer overall survival, while higher adjacent-lung clonality associated with shorter survival. A median of about 53 of the top 100 tumor clones were detected in paired uninvolved adjacent lung, and 25 to 35 of these tumor clones were also found among the top 100 clones of the paired uninvolved adjacent lung.

The chain was built from TRBV6-8 and TRBJ2-7; 10 middle bases align to TRBD2. This clonotype originated in a female donor of 60 years or more with stage I lung adenocarcinoma. The sample here was lung tumor tissue, taken before any cancer treatment. CDR3 sequence: CASSPRTSGDEQYF. The bases read TGTGCCAGCAGTCCCCGGACTAGCGGCGACGAGCAGTACTTC.